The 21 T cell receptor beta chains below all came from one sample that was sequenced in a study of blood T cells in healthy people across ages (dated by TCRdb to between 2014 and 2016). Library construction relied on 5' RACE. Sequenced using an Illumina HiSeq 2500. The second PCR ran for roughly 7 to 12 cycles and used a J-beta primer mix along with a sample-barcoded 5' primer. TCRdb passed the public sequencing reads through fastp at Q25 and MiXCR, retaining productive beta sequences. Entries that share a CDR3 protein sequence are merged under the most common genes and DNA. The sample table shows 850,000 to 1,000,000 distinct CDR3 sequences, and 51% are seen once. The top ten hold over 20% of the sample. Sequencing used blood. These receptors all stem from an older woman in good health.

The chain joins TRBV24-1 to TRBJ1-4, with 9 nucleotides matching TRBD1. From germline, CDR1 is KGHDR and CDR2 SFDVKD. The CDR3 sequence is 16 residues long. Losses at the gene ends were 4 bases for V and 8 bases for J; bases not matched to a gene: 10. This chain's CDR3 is CATSEVGQGRTEKLFF. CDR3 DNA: TGTGCCACCAGTGAGGTGGGACAGGGACGTACCGAAAAACTGTTTTTT.

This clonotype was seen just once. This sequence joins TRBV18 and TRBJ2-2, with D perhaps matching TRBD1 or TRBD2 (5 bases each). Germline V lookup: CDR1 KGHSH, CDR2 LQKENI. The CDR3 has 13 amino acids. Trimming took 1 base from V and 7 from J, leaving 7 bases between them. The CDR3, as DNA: TGTGCCAGCTCACCACGAGGGGACGGGGAGCTGTTTTTT. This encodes CASSPRGDGELFF.

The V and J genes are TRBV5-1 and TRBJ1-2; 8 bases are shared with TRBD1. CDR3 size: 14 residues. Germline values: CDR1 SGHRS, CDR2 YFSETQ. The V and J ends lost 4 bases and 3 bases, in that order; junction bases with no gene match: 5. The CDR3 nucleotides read TGCGCCAGCAGCGTGGGGACAGGCGACTATGGCTACACCTTC. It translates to CASSVGTGDYGYTF.

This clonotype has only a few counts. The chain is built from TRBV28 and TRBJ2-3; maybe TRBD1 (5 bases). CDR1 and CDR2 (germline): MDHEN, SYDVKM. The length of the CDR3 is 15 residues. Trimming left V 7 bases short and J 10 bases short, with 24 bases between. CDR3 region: CASTPMDMMGRAQYF. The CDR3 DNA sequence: TGTGCCAGCACCCCTATGGACATGATGGGAAGGGCGCAGTATTTT.

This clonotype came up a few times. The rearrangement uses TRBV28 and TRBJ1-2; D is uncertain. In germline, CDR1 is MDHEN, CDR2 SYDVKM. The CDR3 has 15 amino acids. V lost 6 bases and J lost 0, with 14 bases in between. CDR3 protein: CASRPPDRSNYGYTF. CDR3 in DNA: TGTGCCAGCAGACCCCCAGACCGATCTAACTATGGCTACACCTTC.

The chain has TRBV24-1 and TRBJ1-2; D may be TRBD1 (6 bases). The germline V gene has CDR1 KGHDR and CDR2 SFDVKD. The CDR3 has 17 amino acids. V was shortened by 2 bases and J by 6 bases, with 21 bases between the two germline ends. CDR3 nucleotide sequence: TGTGCCACCAGTGATTGGTCCGTGGGGCAGGGGAATCATGGCTACACCTTC. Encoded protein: CATSDWSVGQGNHGYTF.

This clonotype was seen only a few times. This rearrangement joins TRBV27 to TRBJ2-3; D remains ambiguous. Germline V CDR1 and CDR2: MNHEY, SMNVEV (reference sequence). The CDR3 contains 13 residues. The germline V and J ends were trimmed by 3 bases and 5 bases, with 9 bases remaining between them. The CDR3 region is CASSFGERDTQYF. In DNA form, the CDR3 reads TGTGCCAGCAGTTTTGGGGAACGAGATACGCAGTATTTT.

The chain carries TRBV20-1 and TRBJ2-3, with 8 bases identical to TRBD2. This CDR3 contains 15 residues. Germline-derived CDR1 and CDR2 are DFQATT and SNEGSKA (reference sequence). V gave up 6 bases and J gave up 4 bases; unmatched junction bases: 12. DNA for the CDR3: TGCAGTGCCCCCCGATCCAAGGGACTAGCAGATACGCAGTATTTT. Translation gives CSAPRSKGLADTQYF.

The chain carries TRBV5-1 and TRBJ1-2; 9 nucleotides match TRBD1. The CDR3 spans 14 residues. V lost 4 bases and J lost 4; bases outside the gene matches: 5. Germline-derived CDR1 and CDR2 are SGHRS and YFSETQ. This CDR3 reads CASSRGQGVYGYTF. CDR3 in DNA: TGCGCCAGCAGCCGGGGACAGGGAGTCTATGGCTACACCTTC. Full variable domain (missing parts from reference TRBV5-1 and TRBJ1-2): KAGVTQTPRYLIKTRGQQVTLSCSPISGHRSVSWYQQTPGQGLQFLFEYFSETQRNKGNFPGRFSGRQFSNSRSEMNVSTLELGDSALYLCASSRGQGVYGYTFGSGTRLTVV.

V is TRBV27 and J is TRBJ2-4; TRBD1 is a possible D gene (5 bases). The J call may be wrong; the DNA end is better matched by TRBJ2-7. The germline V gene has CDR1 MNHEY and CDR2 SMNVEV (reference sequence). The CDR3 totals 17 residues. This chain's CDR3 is CASSQPFRGAGSYEQYF. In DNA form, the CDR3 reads TGTGCCAGCAGCCAGCCCTTTCGTGGGGCAGGATCCTACGAGCAGTACTTC.

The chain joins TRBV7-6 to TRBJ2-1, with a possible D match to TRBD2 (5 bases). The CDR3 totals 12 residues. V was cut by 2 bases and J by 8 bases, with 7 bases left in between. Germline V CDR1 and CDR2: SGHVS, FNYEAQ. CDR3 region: CASSLWRDEQFF. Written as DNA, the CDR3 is TGTGCCAGCAGCTTATGGCGGGATGAGCAGTTCTTC.

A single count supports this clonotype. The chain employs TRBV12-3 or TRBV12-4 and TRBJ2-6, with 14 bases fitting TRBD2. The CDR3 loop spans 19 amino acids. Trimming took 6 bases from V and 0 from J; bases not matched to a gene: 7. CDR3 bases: TGTGCCAGCAGCCCAAGGACTAGCGGGGGGAGCTCTGGGGCCAACGTCCTGACTTTC. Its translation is CASSPRTSGGSSGANVLTF.

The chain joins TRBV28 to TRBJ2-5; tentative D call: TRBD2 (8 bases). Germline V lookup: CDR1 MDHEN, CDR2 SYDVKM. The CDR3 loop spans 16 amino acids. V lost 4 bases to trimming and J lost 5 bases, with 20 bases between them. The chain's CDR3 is CASSSSGGAGVETQYF. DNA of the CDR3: TGTGCCAGCAGTTCCTCAGGGGGAGCGGGAGTTGAGACCCAGTACTTC.

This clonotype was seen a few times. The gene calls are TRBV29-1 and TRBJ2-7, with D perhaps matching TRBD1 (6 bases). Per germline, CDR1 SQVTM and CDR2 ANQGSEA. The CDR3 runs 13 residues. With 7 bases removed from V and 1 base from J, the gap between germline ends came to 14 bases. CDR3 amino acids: CSAHNRESYEQYF. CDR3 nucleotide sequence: TGCAGCGCTCATAACAGGGAGTCCTACGAGCAGTACTTC.

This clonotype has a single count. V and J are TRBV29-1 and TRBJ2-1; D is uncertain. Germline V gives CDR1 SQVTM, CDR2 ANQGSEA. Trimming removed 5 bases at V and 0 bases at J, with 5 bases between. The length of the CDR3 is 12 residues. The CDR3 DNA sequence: TGCAGCGTTCGAAGCTCCTACAATGAGCAGTTCTTC. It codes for CSVRSSYNEQFF.

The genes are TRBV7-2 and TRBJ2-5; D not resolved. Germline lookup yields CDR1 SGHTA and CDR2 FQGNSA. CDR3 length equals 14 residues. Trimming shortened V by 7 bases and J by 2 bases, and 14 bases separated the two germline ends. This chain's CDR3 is CASTYPYGQETQYF. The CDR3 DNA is TGTGCCAGCACCTACCCGTACGGGCAAGAGACCCAGTACTTC.

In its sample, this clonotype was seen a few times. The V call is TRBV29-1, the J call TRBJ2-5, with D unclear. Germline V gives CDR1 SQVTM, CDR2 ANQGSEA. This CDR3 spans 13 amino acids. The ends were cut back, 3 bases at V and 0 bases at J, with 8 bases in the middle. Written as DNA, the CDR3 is TGCAGCGTTGAGTCGGTGTACCAAGAGACCCAGTACTTC. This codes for CSVESVYQETQYF.

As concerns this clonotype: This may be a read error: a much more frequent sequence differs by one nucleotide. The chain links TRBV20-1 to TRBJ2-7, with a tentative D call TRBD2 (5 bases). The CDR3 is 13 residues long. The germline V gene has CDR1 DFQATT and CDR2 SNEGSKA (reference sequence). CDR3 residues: CSTREGFTYEQYF. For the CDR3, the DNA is TGCAGTACTAGAGAGGGCTTCACCTACGAGCAGTACTTC.

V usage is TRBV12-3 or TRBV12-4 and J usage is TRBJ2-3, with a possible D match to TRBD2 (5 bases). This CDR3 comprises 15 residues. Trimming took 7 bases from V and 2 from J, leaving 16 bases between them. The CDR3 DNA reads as TGTGCCAGCATCCTAAGAGGAGGCCTCACAGATACGCAGTATTTT. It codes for CASILRGGLTDTQYF.

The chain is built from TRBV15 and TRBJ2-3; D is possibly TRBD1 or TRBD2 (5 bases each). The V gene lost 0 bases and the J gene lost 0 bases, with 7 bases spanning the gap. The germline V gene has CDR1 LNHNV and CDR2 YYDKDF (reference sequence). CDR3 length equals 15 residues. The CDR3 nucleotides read TGTGCCACCAGCAGAGAGGGGGTGAGCACAGATACGCAGTATTTT. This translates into CATSREGVSTDTQYF.

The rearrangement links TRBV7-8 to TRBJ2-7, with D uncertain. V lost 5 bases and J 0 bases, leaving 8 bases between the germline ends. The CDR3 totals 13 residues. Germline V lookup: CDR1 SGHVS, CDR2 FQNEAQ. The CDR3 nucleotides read TGTGCCAGCAGCCCGTGGAGCTCCTACGAGCAGTACTTC. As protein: CASSPWSSYEQYF.